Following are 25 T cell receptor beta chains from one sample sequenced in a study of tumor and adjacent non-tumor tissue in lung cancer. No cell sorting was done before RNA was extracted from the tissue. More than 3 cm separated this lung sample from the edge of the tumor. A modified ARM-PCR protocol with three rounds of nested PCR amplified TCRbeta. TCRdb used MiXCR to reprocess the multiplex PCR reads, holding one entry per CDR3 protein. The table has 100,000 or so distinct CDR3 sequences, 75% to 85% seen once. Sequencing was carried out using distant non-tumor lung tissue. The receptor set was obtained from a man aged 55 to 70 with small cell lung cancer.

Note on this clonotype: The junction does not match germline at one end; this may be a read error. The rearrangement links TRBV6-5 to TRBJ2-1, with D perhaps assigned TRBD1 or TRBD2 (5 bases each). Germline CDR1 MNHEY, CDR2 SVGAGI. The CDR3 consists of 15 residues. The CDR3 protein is CSSSYSGGVGNEQSF. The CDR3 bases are TGTTCCAGCAGTTACTCTGGGGGAGTGGGTAACGAGCAGTCCTTC.

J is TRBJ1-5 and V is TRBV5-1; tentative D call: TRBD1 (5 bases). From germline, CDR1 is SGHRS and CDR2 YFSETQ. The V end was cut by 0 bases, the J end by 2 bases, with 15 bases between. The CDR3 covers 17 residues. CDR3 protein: CASSLGGGSVGNQPQHF. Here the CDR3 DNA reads TGCGCCAGCAGCTTGGGGGGGGGGTCTGTTGGCAATCAGCCCCAGCATTTT.

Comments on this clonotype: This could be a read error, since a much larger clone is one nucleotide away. CDR3 amino acids: CASNNLWTIGIRERRDTQYF. The CDR3 DNA sequence: TGTGCCAGCAACAACCTGTGGACTATCGGGATAAGAGAACGTAGGGATACGCAGTATTTT. This chain connects TRBV7-9 to TRBJ2-3, with TRBD2 as a possible D gene (6 bases). Germline V gene sequence: CDR1 SEHNR, CDR2 FQNEAQ (reference sequence). This CDR3 contains 20 residues. V lost 7 bases and J 6 bases, leaving 35 bases between the germline ends.

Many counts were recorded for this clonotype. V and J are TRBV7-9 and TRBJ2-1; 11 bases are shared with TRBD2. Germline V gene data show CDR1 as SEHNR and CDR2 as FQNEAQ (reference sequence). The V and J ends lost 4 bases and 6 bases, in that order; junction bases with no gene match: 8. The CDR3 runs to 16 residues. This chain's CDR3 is CASSSLLAGAGNEQFF. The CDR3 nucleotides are TGTGCCAGCAGCTCCCTACTAGCGGGAGCTGGCAATGAGCAGTTCTTC.

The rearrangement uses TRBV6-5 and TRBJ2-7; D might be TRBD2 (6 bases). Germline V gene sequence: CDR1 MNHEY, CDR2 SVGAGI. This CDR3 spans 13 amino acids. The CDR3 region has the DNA TGTGGCCCCCGTAGTGCGGGATCCTACGAGCAGTACGTC. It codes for CGPRSAGSYEQYV.

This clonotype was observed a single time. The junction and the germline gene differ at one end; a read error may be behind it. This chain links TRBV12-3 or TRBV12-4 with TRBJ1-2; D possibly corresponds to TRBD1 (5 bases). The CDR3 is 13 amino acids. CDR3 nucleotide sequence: TGTGCCAGGAGCCTAAACAGGAACTATGGATACACCTTT. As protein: CARSLNRNYGYTF.

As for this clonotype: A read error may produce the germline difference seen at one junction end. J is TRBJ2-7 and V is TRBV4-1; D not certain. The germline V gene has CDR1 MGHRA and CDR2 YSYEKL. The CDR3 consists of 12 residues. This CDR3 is CSSSQVGNEQYF. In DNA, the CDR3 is TGCTCCAGCAGCCAAGTGGGAAATGAGCAATACTTC.

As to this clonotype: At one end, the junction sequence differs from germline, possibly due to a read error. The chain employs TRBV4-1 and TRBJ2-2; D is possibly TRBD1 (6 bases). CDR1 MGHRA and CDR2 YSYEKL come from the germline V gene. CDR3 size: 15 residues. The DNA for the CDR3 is TGCGCCACCAGCGGCATGGGGGCCTATACCGGGGAGCTGTTTTTT. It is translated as CATSGMGAYTGELFF.

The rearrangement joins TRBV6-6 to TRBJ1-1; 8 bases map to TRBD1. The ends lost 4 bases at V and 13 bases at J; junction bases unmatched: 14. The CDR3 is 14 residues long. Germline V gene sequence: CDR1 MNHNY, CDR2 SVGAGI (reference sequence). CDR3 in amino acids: CASSFYGQGAEVFF. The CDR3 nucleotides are TGTGCCAGCAGTTTCTACGGACAGGGAGCAGAGGTTTTCTTT.

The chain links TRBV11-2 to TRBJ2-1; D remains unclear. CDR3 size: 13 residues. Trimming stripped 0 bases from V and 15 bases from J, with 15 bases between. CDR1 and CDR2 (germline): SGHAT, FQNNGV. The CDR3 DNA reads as TGTGCCAGCAGCTTAGAGGGTTTCGGTGTCCTGTTCTTC. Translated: CASSLEGFGVLFF.

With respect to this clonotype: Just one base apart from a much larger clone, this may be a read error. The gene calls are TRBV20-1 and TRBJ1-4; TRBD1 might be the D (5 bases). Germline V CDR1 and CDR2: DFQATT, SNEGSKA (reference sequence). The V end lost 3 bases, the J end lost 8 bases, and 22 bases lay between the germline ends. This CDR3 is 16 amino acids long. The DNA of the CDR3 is TGCAGTGCTAGCCTCCGCAACACGGGAGCAGGGGAAAAACTGTTTTTT. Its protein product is CSASLRNTGAGEKLFF.

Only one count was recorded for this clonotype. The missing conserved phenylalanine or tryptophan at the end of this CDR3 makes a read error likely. As DNA, the CDR3 is TGCGCCAGCAGCCTAGAGGGGGCTTACAATGAGCAGTTCCTC. It codes for CASSLEGAYNEQFL. The gene calls are TRBV11-2 and TRBJ2-1; 7 positions agree with TRBD1. Looked up from germline, CDR1 is SGHAT and CDR2 is FQNNGV. CDR3 length: 14 residues.

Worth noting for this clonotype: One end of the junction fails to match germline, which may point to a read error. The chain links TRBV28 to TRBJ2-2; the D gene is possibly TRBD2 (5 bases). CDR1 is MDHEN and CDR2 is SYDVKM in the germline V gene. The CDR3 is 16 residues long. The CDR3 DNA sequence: TGTGCCAGCAGTTTGGCAGGCCGCCTCAACACCGGGGAGCTGGTTTTT. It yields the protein CASSLAGRLNTGELVF. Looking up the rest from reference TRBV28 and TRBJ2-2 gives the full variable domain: DVKVTQSSRYLVKRTGEKVFLECVQDMDHENMFWYRQDPGLGLRLIYFSYDVKMKEKGDIPEGYSVSREKKERFSLILESASTNQTSMYLCASSLAGRLNTGELVFGEGSRLTVL.

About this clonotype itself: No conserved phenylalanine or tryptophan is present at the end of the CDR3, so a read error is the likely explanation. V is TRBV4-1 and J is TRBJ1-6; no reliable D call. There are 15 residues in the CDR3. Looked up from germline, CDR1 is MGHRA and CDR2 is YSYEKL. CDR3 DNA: TGCGCCAGCAGTCAAGACGATCACGATAATTCACCCCTCCACTCT. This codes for CASSQDDHDNSPLHS.

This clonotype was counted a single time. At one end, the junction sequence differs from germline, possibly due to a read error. The CDR3 is CASILDRPQTVELFF. The CDR3 region has the DNA TGTGCCAGCATCCTCGACAGGCCGCAGACCGTGGAGCTGTTTTTT. The chain joins TRBV11-3 to TRBJ2-2, with D perhaps matching TRBD1 (6 bases). This CDR3 comprises 15 residues. The germline V gene has CDR1 SGHNT and CDR2 YENEEA. Looking up the rest from reference TRBV11-3 and TRBJ2-2 gives the full variable domain: EAGVVQSPRYKIIEKKQPVAFWCNPISGHNTLYWYLQNLGQGPELLIRYENEEAVDDSQLPKDRFSAERLKGVDSTLKIQPAELGDSAVYLCASILDRPQTVELFFGEGSRLTVL.

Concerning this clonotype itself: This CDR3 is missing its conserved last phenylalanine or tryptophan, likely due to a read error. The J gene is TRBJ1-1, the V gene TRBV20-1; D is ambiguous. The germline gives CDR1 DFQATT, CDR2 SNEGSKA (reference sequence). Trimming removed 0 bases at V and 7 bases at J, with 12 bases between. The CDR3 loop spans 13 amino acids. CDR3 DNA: TGCAGTGCTAGAGACCCAGTGAAACTTGAAGCTTTCATT. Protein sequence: CSARDPVKLEAFI.

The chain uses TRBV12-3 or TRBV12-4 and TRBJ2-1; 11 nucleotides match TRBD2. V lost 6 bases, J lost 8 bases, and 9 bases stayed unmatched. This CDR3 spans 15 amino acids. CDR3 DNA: TGTGCCAGCAGCCACACTAGCGGGAGTCACGATGAGCAGTTCTTC. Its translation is CASSHTSGSHDEQFF.

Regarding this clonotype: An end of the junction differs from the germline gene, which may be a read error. The CDR3 sequence is CTSRGTWNTGELFF. DNA of the CDR3: TGTACCAGTCGCGGGACATGGAACACCGGGGAGCTGTTTTTT. This chain connects TRBV11-2 to TRBJ2-2, with D perhaps assigned TRBD1 or TRBD2 (6 bases each). CDR1 and CDR2 from the germline V gene are SGHAT and FQNNGV. This CDR3 contains 14 residues.

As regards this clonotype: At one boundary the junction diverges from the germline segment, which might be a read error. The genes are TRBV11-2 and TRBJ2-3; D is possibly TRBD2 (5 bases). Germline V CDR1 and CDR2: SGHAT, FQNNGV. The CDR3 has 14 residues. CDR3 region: CTSSLMGETDTQYF. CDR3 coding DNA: TGTACCAGCAGCTTAATGGGAGAGACAGATACGCAGTATTTT.

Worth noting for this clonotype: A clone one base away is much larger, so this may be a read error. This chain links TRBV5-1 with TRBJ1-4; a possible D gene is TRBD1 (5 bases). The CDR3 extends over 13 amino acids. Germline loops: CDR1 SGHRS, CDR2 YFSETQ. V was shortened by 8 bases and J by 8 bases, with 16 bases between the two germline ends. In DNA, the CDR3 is TGCGCCAGAAGCAAGGGACCCTCGGAAAAACTGTTTTTT. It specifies CARSKGPSEKLFF. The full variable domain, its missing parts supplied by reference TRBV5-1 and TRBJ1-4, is KAGVTQTPRYLIKTRGQQVTLSCSPISGHRSVSWYQQTPGQGLQFLFEYFSETQRNKGNFPGRFSGRQFSNSRSEMNVSTLELGDSALYLCARSKGPSEKLFFGSGTQLSVL.

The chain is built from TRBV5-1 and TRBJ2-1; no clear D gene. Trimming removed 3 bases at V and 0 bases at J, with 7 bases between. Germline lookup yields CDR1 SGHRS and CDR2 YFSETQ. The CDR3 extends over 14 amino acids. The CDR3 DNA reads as TGCGCCAGCAGCTCTGACGGCTCCTACAATGAGCAGTTCTTC. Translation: CASSSDGSYNEQFF.

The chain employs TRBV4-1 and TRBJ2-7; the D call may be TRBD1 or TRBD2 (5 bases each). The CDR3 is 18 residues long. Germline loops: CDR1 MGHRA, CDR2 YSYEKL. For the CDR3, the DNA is TGCGCCAGCAGCGGCCGGGACCGGCGGTCGATCTCACCCTACGACCAGTACGTC. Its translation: CASSGRDRRSISPYDQYV.

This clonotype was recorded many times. CDR3: CASSETGVQETQYF. The CDR3 nucleotides are TGTGCCAGCAGTGAAACAGGAGTCCAAGAGACCCAGTACTTC. The chain is built from TRBV2 and TRBJ2-5; tentative D call: TRBD1 (5 bases). The V gene's germline CDR1 is SNHLY and CDR2 FYNNEI. The V and J ends lost 2 bases and 1 base respectively, with 8 bases between them. CDR3 size: 14 residues. Supplemented by reference TRBV2 and TRBJ2-5, the full variable domain reads EPEVTQTPSHQVTQMGQEVILRCVPISNHLYFYWYRQILGQKVEFLVSFYNNEISEKSEIFDDQFSVERPDGSNFTLKIRSTKLEDSAMYFCASSETGVQETQYFGPGTRLLVL.

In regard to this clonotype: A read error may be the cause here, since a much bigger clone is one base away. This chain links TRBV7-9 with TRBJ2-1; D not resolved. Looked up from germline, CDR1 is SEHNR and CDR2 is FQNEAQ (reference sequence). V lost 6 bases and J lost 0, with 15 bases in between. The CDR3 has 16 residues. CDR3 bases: TGTGCCAGCAGTTCCAGGATTGGTAGCTCCTACAATGAGCAGTTCTTC. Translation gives CASSSRIGSSYNEQFF. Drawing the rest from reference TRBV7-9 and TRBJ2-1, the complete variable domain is DTGVSQNPRHKITKRGQNVTFRCDPISEHNRLYWYRQTLGQGPEFLTYFQNEAQLEKSRLLSDRFSAERPKGSFSTLEIQRTEQGDSAMYLCASSSRIGSSYNEQFFGPGTRLTVL.

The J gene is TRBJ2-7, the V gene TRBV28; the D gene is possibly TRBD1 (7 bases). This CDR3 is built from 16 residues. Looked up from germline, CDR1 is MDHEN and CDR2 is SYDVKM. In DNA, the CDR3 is TGTGCTAGCGGTCCGACCCGGGACAGCTGGGGCTACGAGCAGTACTTC. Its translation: CASGPTRDSWGYEQYF.